This TCR beta chain was sequenced for a study of T-cell memory formation after mild COVID-19. Study results and caveats: Among contracting clones, CD4+ were mainly CM/EM and CD8+ enriched in EMRA. Cross-reactive memory appears to have joined, as suggested by some responding clones showing up in pre-infection memory.

This clonotype appeared a few times. Antigen: not known. This CDR3 has 12 amino acids. V was trimmed by 0 bases and J by 9 bases, leaving 11 bases between them. CDR1 and CDR2 (germline): GTSNPN, SVGIG (reference sequence). Amplification by 5'RACE using constant-segment primers produced TCR alpha and TCR beta cDNA libraries that carried sample barcodes and UMIs. TCRdb re-derived calls from the 5' RACE reads in MiXCR, one entry per CDR3 protein. The sample records some 120,000 distinct CDR3 sequences, roughly 6% being singletons. The rearrangement links TRBV30 to TRBJ1-2; D may be TRBD1 (6 bases). The sequenced sample consisted of PBMCs or a T cell subset sorted from them (not recorded which). The receptor's source is an adult woman who had mild COVID-19 (a few samples of this study predate the infection). Cell type and time point are not known. The CDR3 sequence: CAWSVVGGSYTF. CDR3 DNA sequence: TGTGCCTGGAGTGTGGTAGGGGGGAGCTACACCTTC.